The 14 T cell receptor beta chains below come from one sample, sequenced in a study of blood T cell repertoires in COVID-19. Profiled with immunoSEQ multiplex PCR; TCRdb holds only in-frame clones, not every one. The sample lists 300,000 to 350,000 clones, roughly 90% occurring once. Sequencing used PBMCs or T cells enriched from blood (not recorded which). The receptors originated from a young woman with acute COVID-19.

The V call is TRBV2, the J call TRBJ1-5; weak D call: TRBD1 (5 bases). V was clipped by 6 bases and J by 7 bases, with 10 bases between them. This CDR3 is built from 12 residues. The germline CDR1 and CDR2 sequences are SNHLY and FYNNEI. CDR3: CASSTGTQPQHF. As DNA, the CDR3 is TGTGCCAGCAGCACAGGTACACAGCCCCAGCATTTT. Full variable domain (missing parts from reference TRBV2 and TRBJ1-5): EPEVTQTPSHQVTQMGQEVILRCVPISNHLYFYWYRQILGQKVEFLVSFYNNEISEKSEIFDDQFSVERPDGSNFTLKIRSTKLEDSAMYFCASSTGTQPQHFGDGTRLSIL.

The J gene is TRBJ2-3, the V gene TRBV27, with a tentative D call TRBD1 (6 bases). Germline lookup yields CDR1 MNHEY and CDR2 SMNVEV (reference sequence). This CDR3 has 14 amino acids. The V end was cut by 7 bases, the J end by 7 bases, with 18 bases between. For the CDR3, the DNA is TGTGCCAGCACCCTAGGGACACCCGGGCATACGCAGTATTTT. It specifies CASTLGTPGHTQYF.

The chain employs TRBV7-9 and TRBJ1-4; D gene uncertain. CDR1 and CDR2 from the germline V gene are SEHNR and FQNEAQ (reference sequence). CDR3 length: 10 amino acids. Trimming took off 10 bases at V and 5 bases at J, with 5 bases between the two ends. CDR3 sequence reads: CATGNEKLFF. In nucleotides, the CDR3 is TGTGCCACGGGGAATGAAAAACTGTTTTTT.

This chain joins TRBV28 and TRBJ1-2; D remains unclear. In germline, CDR1 is MDHEN, CDR2 SYDVKM. Trimming stripped 10 bases from V and 7 bases from J, with 16 bases between. This CDR3 region has 12 residues. CDR3 sequence (DNA): TGTGCCACTAGCAGCAATTGGGGTGGCTACACCTTC. As protein: CATSSNWGGYTF.

The rearrangement uses TRBV20-1 and TRBJ1-5; 9 bases match TRBD1. CDR3 length: 11 amino acids. From germline, CDR1 is DFQATT and CDR2 SNEGSKA (reference sequence). The V gene end was trimmed by 5 bases and the J gene end by 11 bases; junction bases not matched to a gene: 4. DNA for the CDR3: TGCAGTGCTCAGACAGGGGGGGCCCAGCATTTT. Residues: CSAQTGGAQHF.

The chain links TRBV28 to TRBJ1-2; the D gene is possibly TRBD1 (6 bases). The germline gives CDR1 MDHEN, CDR2 SYDVKM. CDR3 length equals 12 residues. Trimming took 2 bases from V and 8 from J, leaving 9 bases between them. The CDR3 protein is CASSLGQGGYTF. CDR3 coding DNA: TGTGCCAGCAGTTTAGGGCAGGGGGGCTACACCTTC.

The chain employs TRBV5-1 and TRBJ1-2, with D possibly being TRBD1 (5 bases). Germline V gene lookup returns CDR1 SGHRS and CDR2 YFSETQ. V was pared by 4 bases and J by 8 bases, with 15 bases between. CDR3 length: 13 residues. In DNA form, the CDR3 reads TGCGCCAGCAGCCCCATACCACAGGACGGCTACACCTTC. Protein: CASSPIPQDGYTF.

This rearrangement joins TRBV27 to TRBJ1-1; tentatively, D is TRBD1 (5 bases). The CDR3 has 14 residues. With 2 bases removed from V and 3 bases from J, the gap between germline ends came to 10 bases. Germline loops: CDR1 MNHEY, CDR2 SMNVEV (reference sequence). CDR3 DNA: TGTGCCAGCAGTTTAAATGCAGGGTACACTGAAGCTTTCTTT. Its protein product is CASSLNAGYTEAFF.

This clone was recorded a few times. J is TRBJ1-4 and V is TRBV5-1, with 11 nucleotides matching TRBD1. The CDR3 consists of 16 residues. Germline assignment: CDR1 SGHRS and CDR2 YFSETQ. Trimming took 4 bases from V and 8 from J; bases not matched to a gene: 10. CDR3 DNA: TGCGCCAGCAGCCCTCCCTCCGGGACAGGGGGAGAAAAACTGTTTTTT. This sequence encodes CASSPPSGTGGEKLFF.

The V call is TRBV2, the J call TRBJ2-5; D not certain. The CDR3 runs 11 residues. CDR1 and CDR2 from the germline V gene are SNHLY and FYNNEI. V lost 5 bases to trimming and J lost 3 bases, with 4 bases between them. CDR3 loop: CASSSEETQYF. The CDR3 DNA reads as TGTGCCAGCAGTTCAGAAGAGACCCAGTACTTC.

The chain employs TRBV24-1 and TRBJ1-2; 8 bases are a match to TRBD1. Germline lookup yields CDR1 KGHDR and CDR2 SFDVKD. This CDR3 comprises 14 residues. The ends lost 5 bases at V and 3 bases at J; junction bases unmatched: 4. The CDR3 nucleotides are TGTGCCACCAGTGGCCTGGGACAGGACTATGGCTACACCTTC. This sequence encodes CATSGLGQDYGYTF.

The chain employs TRBV6-5 and TRBJ1-2; 7 nucleotides line up with TRBD1. V dropped 5 bases and J dropped 7; count of bases not matched to a gene: 10. CDR3 length: 14 amino acids. Germline V gives CDR1 MNHEY, CDR2 SVGAGI. CDR3 bases: TGTGCCAGCAGTATTACTGAGGGGGCAGGTGGCTACACCTTC. It encodes CASSITEGAGGYTF.

V usage is TRBV27 and J usage is TRBJ1-2, with 12 bases matching TRBD1. The J segment lost 8 bases and the V segment lost 6 bases, leaving 10 bases of the junction unmatched. This CDR3 comprises 15 residues. Germline CDR1 reads MNHEY; CDR2 reads SMNVEV (reference sequence). The CDR3 DNA reads as TGTGCCAGCAGAGACCCACCCGGGACAGGGGGCGGCTACACCTTC. It codes for CASRDPPGTGGGYTF.

The CDR3 DNA reads as TGCGCCAGCAGTCCTAGTAACTATGGCTACACCTTC. It specifies CASSPSNYGYTF. This sequence joins TRBV10-2 and TRBJ1-2; D uncertain. The V end was cut by 5 bases, the J end by 1 base, with 5 bases between. Per germline, CDR1 WSHSY and CDR2 SAAADI. This CDR3 region has 12 residues.